Each of the 21 T cell receptor beta chains below was sequenced from the same sample in a study of blood T cell repertoires in COVID-19. Repertoires were generated with immunoSEQ multiplex PCR, while TCRdb's copy carries only in-frame clones and drops some. The sample consists of 63,000 or so clones, around 84% of them appearing once. Sequenced material: peripheral blood. These receptors were taken from a human donor in a cohort sampled during active COVID-19.

This chain links TRBV24-1 with TRBJ1-1, with D maybe TRBD1 (6 bases). The CDR3 runs 13 residues. V was pared by 3 bases and J by 6 bases, with 10 bases between. In germline, CDR1 is KGHDR, CDR2 SFDVKD. CDR3 protein: CATSDGGRAEAFF. The CDR3 nucleotides are TGTGCCACCAGTGATGGGGGCAGGGCTGAAGCTTTCTTT.

The CDR3 nucleotides read TGTGCCAGCAGCCAACAAACAGGGTACGAGCAGTACTTC. Protein sequence: CASSQQTGYEQYF. The V call is TRBV4-2, the J call TRBJ2-7; the D gene is possibly TRBD1 (6 bases). V lost 2 bases to trimming and J lost 4 bases, with 9 bases between them. Germline loops: CDR1 LGHNA, CDR2 YNFKEQ. The CDR3 is 13 residues long.

The V gene is TRBV6-1, the J gene TRBJ1-5; D might be TRBD1 (5 bases). Germline V lookup: CDR1 MNHNS, CDR2 SASEGT. V was pared by 0 bases and J by 6 bases, with 12 bases between. The CDR3 consists of 15 residues. The CDR3 nucleotides read TGTGCCAGCAGTGAAGCGCAAGGGGAAGGTCAGCCCCAGCATTTT. Protein sequence: CASSEAQGEGQPQHF.

V usage is TRBV28 and J usage is TRBJ1-2; possible D gene TRBD1, 5 bases. Trimming cost V 8 bases and J 9 bases, with 10 bases left between them. The germline gives CDR1 MDHEN, CDR2 SYDVKM. The CDR3 length is 10 residues. CDR3 region: CASGQGSYTF. The CDR3, as DNA: TGTGCCAGCGGACAAGGGAGCTACACCTTC.

The chain combines TRBV28 with TRBJ1-3, with TRBD1 matching over 8 bases. Germline CDR1 and CDR2: MDHEN and SYDVKM. V was clipped by 6 bases and J by 4 bases; unmatched bases: 11. The CDR3 runs 16 residues. The CDR3 nucleotides are TGTGCCAGCAGCCGCCCAGGGGGCGCGACGGGAAACACCATATATTTT. It is translated as CASSRPGGATGNTIYF.

The chain employs TRBV7-9 and TRBJ1-1, with D perhaps TRBD1 (5 bases). CDR1 and CDR2 (germline): SEHNR, FQNEAQ (reference sequence). The CDR3 covers 17 residues. V dropped 3 bases and J dropped 0 bases, with 17 bases sitting between them. CDR3 amino acids: CASSFQGTVALNTEAFF. As DNA, the CDR3 is TGTGCCAGCAGCTTCCAAGGGACTGTCGCCTTGAACACTGAAGCTTTCTTT.

This chain connects TRBV3-1 (or the pseudogene TRBV3-2) to TRBJ2-7, with TRBD1 matching 9 bases. The CDR3 runs to 15 residues. V dropped 4 bases and J dropped 4; count of bases not matched to a gene: 8. Per germline, CDR1 LGHDT and CDR2 YNNKEL (reference sequence). The DNA of the CDR3 is TGTGCCAGCAGCCCAATGGGACAGGGCTTTTACGAGCAGTACTTC. Residues: CASSPMGQGFYEQYF.

The chain uses TRBV6-2 or TRBV6-3 and TRBJ2-7; TRBD1 agrees at 7 bases. Germline trimming cut 5 bases from V and 3 bases from J; bases unmatched to any gene: 10. This CDR3 region has 15 residues. Looked up from germline, CDR1 is MNHEY and CDR2 is SVGEGT. The CDR3 bases are TGTGCCAGCAGTGACTGGGGGACAGACCTCTACGAGCAGTACTTC. Amino acid sequence: CASSDWGTDLYEQYF.

The chain is built from TRBV30 and TRBJ1-2; D ambiguous. The CDR3 sequence is 10 residues long. V gave up 7 bases and J gave up 5 bases, with 8 bases separating them. CDR1 and CDR2 from the germline V gene are GTSNPN and SVGIG (reference sequence). The CDR3 coding sequence is TGTGCCTTCTACAGTTATGGCTACACCTTC. It yields the protein CAFYSYGYTF.

The gene calls are TRBV7-9 and TRBJ2-3; a possible D gene is TRBD2 (6 bases). This CDR3 contains 13 residues. Trimming took off 8 bases at V and 6 bases at J, with 15 bases between the two ends. The V gene's germline CDR1 is SEHNR and CDR2 FQNEAQ (reference sequence). Written as DNA, the CDR3 is TGTGCCAGCTTGAGGGACTTTGGGGATACGCAGTATTTT. It yields the protein CASLRDFGDTQYF.

The gene calls are TRBV5-4 and TRBJ2-3; 11 bases fit TRBD2. This CDR3 region has 14 residues. CDR1 is SGHNT, CDR2 YYREEE, per germline (reference sequence). V gave up 4 bases and J gave up 5 bases; unmatched junction bases: 3. Here the CDR3 DNA reads TGTGCCAGCAGCGGTAGCGGGGGGGTAGATACGCAGTATTTT. It specifies CASSGSGGVDTQYF.

The count of this clone is one. The chain carries TRBV6-2 or TRBV6-3 and TRBJ2-7; possibly TRBD2 for D (6 bases). V lost 4 bases to trimming and J lost 2 bases, with 9 bases between them. The CDR3 is 13 amino acids. Germline values: CDR1 MNHEY, CDR2 SVGEGT. CDR3 sequence: CASSWGDTYEQYF. The CDR3 DNA reads TGTGCCAGCAGTTGGGGGGATACCTACGAGCAGTACTTC.

This chain links TRBV7-6 with TRBJ1-3; tentative D call: TRBD1 (5 bases). The CDR3 is made up of 13 amino acids. Germline loops: CDR1 SGHVS, CDR2 FNYEAQ. V dropped 5 bases and J dropped 6 bases, with 11 bases sitting between them. CDR3 bases: TGTGCCAGCAGCGGGGGGAAAGAAAACACCATATATTTT. It yields the protein CASSGGKENTIYF.

The chain employs TRBV7-8 and TRBJ1-5, with TRBD1 matching 8 bases. Trimming took 5 bases from V and 0 from J; bases not matched to a gene: 15. The CDR3 sequence is 19 residues long. From germline, CDR1 is SGHVS and CDR2 FQNEAQ. The CDR3 DNA reads as TGTGCCAGCAGCGCCAGGGGTACAGGGGGGCCGTATAGCAATCAGCCCCAGCATTTT. This gives the protein CASSARGTGGPYSNQPQHF.

This clone has a single count. The chain combines TRBV27 with TRBJ1-2; 8 bases line up with TRBD1. The V segment lost 3 bases and the J segment 8 bases; nucleotides outside the gene matches: 11. CDR1 and CDR2 from the germline V gene are MNHEY and SMNVEV (reference sequence). This CDR3 region has 15 residues. For the CDR3, the DNA is TGTGCCAGCAGTTTGGGGCCGGGACAGGCCTCGGGCTACACCTTC. It translates to CASSLGPGQASGYTF.

The V gene is TRBV19, the J gene TRBJ2-7; TRBD1 aligns across 9 bases. This CDR3 comprises 13 residues. Germline values: CDR1 LNHDA, CDR2 SQIVND (reference sequence). Trimming cost V 2 bases and J 7 bases; bases outside gene matches: 3. CDR3 sequence (DNA): TGTGCCAGTAGTATAACAGGGGGCGGGGAGCAGTACTTC. It codes for CASSITGGGEQYF.

V is TRBV4-3 and J is TRBJ1-4; D is unresolved. CDR1 LGHNA and CDR2 YSLEER come from the germline V gene. V gave up 0 bases and J gave up 5 bases, with 19 bases separating them. This CDR3 is built from 18 residues. The CDR3 DNA reads TGCGCCAGCAGCCAAGATTGGGCCGCGCAAATTGTCAATGAAAAACTGTTTTTT. It yields the protein CASSQDWAAQIVNEKLFF.

This sequence joins TRBV19 and TRBJ1-2; tentative D call: TRBD1 (5 bases). The CDR3 covers 15 residues. Germline assignment: CDR1 LNHDA and CDR2 SQIVND (reference sequence). The V and J ends lost 4 bases and 3 bases respectively, with 15 bases between them. CDR3 loop: CASSKFAGGDYGYTF. CDR3 DNA: TGTGCCAGTAGTAAGTTTGCAGGAGGGGACTATGGCTACACCTTC.

This clone was seen a handful of times. The V and J genes are TRBV5-4 and TRBJ2-7; 7 bases are a match to TRBD1. Germline values: CDR1 SGHNT, CDR2 YYREEE (reference sequence). CDR3 size: 14 residues. J was trimmed by 3 bases and V by 4 bases; bases with no gene match: 7. The CDR3 DNA reads TGTGCCAGCAGCCTAGGGACAGCCGTCTACGAGCAGTACTTC. Translation: CASSLGTAVYEQYF.

The chain is built from TRBV6-5 and TRBJ2-6; possible D gene TRBD1, 5 bases. In germline, CDR1 is MNHEY, CDR2 SVGAGI. The CDR3 is made up of 13 amino acids. V lost 6 bases, J lost 4 bases, and 7 bases lay in between. In DNA form, the CDR3 reads TGTGCCAGCAGGGGGCCCGGGGCCAACGTCCTGACTTTC. Translated, it gives CASRGPGANVLTF.

The rearrangement joins TRBV6-5 to TRBJ1-4; 8 bases match TRBD1. Losses at the gene ends were 6 bases for V and 9 bases for J; bases not matched to a gene: 6. The germline CDR1 and CDR2 sequences are MNHEY and SVGAGI. The CDR3 consists of 13 residues. The CDR3 region is CASSQRTGKKLFF. The CDR3, as DNA: TGTGCCAGCAGCCAACGGACAGGGAAAAAACTGTTTTTT.